The 7 T cell receptor beta chains below come from one sample, sequenced in a study of persistence of HIV-infected CD4 T cells. This was the immunoSEQ version 4 assay in survey mode. Produced via immunoSEQ multiplex PCR; TCRdb's table is partial and in-frame only. The sample yields just under 20,000 clones, around 82% seen once. What these receptors recognize is not known. Cells were stimulated with CMV-infected fibroblast lysates at 8 to 10 ug/mL. Sorting of responding CD4+ T cells relied on upregulated CD40 ligand together with CD69. Sequences were derived from CD4+ T cells sorted from PBMCs after roughly 19-hour stimulation, sampled from a patient who received antiretroviral therapy. Receptor source: an adult man with HIV who was CMV-seropositive.

CDR3 nucleotide sequence: TGTGCCAGCTCTCCCGGGAAGGATAATCAGCCCCAGCATTTT. Its translation: CASSPGKDNQPQHF. The chain uses TRBV18 and TRBJ1-5; D is uncertain. The CDR3 loop spans 14 amino acids. Germline CDR1 and CDR2: KGHSH and LQKENI. Trimming took 6 bases from V and 4 from J, leaving 13 bases between them.

The chain uses TRBV4-1 and TRBJ2-7; 10 nucleotides line up with TRBD1. The CDR3 has 18 residues. The germline CDR1 and CDR2 sequences are MGHRA and YSYEKL. V lost 0 bases, J lost 6 bases, and 14 bases stayed unmatched. CDR3 loop: CASSQEETGTGEGIEQYF. The CDR3 coding sequence is TGCGCCAGCAGCCAAGAAGAAACCGGGACAGGGGAGGGTATCGAGCAGTACTTC.

The chain carries TRBV6-2 or TRBV6-3 and TRBJ2-1, with 7 bases that match TRBD1. Germline CDR1 is MNHEY and CDR2 is SVGEGT. V trimming: 0 bases; J trimming: 8 bases; junction bases outside the gene matches: 19. The CDR3 has 19 amino acids. The CDR3 is CASSYSITVPGGHFDEQFF. CDR3 sequence (DNA): TGTGCCAGCAGTTACTCGATTACCGTTCCAGGGGGACATTTCGATGAGCAGTTCTTC.

The rearrangement joins TRBV5-4 to TRBJ2-1, with D possibly TRBD1 on 6 matching bases. Germline V gene sequence: CDR1 SGHNT, CDR2 YYREEE (reference sequence). Deletions cut 1 base from V and 4 bases from J, with 12 bases between. The CDR3 has 15 residues. The CDR3 DNA reads TGTGCCAGCAGCTTGCAGGGGATGAGGTACAATGAGCAGTTCTTC. Protein sequence: CASSLQGMRYNEQFF. The whole variable domain, remainder taken from reference TRBV5-4 and TRBJ2-1, is ETGVTQSPTHLIKTRGQQVTLRCSSQSGHNTVSWYQQALGQGPQFIFQYYREEENGRGNFPPRFSGLQFPNYSSELNVNALELDDSALYLCASSLQGMRYNEQFFGPGTRLTVL.

The chain has TRBV30 and TRBJ2-2; 8 nucleotides align to TRBD1. The CDR3 runs to 14 residues. Germline-derived CDR1 and CDR2 are GTSNPN and SVGIG (reference sequence). Trimming cost V 0 bases and J 6 bases; bases outside gene matches: 3. This CDR3 is CAWSVQGAAGELFF. The CDR3 bases are TGTGCCTGGAGTGTCCAGGGGGCTGCCGGGGAGCTGTTTTTT.

This chain links TRBV29-1 with TRBJ2-2, with D possibly matching TRBD2 (5 bases). V gave up 0 bases and J gave up 4 bases, with 12 bases separating them. The V gene's germline CDR1 is SQVTM and CDR2 ANQGSEA. This CDR3 spans 15 amino acids. For the CDR3, the DNA is TGCAGCGTTGAAGACAGGTGGACTTCCACCGGGGAGCTGTTTTTT. Its protein is CSVEDRWTSTGELFF.

This clone was found a few times. The chain has TRBV2 and TRBJ1-6, with D possibly being TRBD1 (5 bases). CDR3 size: 15 residues. Germline V gene lookup returns CDR1 SNHLY and CDR2 FYNNEI. V was shortened by 4 bases and J by 7 bases, with 14 bases between the two germline ends. The CDR3 DNA sequence: TGTGCCAGCAGTGGCGGGTGGACACGGAATTCACCCCTCCACTTT. This gives the protein CASSGGWTRNSPLHF.